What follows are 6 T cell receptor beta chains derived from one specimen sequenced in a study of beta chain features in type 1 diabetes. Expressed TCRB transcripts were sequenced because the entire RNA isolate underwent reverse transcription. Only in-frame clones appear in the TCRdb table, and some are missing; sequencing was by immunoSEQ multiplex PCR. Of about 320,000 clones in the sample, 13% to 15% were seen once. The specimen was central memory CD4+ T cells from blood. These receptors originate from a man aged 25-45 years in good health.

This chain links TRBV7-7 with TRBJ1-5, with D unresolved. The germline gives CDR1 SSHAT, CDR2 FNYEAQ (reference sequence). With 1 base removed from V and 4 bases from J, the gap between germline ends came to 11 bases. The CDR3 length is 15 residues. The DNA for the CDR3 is TGTGCCAGCAGCTTAGGTTCATTCGGGAATCAGCCCCAGCATTTT. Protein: CASSLGSFGNQPQHF.

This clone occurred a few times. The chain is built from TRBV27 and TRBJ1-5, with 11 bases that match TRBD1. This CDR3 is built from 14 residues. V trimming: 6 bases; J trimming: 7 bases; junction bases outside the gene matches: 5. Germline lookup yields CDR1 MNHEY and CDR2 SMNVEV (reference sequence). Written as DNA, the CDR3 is TGTGCCAGCAGCTCCGGACAGGGGGCCCAGCCCCAGCATTTT. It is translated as CASSSGQGAQPQHF.

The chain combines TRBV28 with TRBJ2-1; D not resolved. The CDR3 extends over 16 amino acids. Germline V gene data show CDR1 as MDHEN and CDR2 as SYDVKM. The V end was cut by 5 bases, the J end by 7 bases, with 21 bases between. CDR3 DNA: TGTGCCAGCAGTCAAGGTAGGGCGTCGAGGTGGAATGAGCAGTTCTTC. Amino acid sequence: CASSQGRASRWNEQFF.

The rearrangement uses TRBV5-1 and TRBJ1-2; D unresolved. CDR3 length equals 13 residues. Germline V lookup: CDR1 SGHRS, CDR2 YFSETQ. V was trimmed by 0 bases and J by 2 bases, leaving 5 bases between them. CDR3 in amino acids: CASSLGRNYGYTF. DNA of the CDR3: TGCGCCAGCAGCTTGGGACGGAACTATGGCTACACCTTC.

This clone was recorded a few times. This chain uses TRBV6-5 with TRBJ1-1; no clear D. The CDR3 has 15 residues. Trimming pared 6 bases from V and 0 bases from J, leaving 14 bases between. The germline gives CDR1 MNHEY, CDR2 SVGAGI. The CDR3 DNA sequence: TGTGCCAGCAGCGCGACCAAACGACTGAACACTGAAGCTTTCTTT. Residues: CASSATKRLNTEAFF.

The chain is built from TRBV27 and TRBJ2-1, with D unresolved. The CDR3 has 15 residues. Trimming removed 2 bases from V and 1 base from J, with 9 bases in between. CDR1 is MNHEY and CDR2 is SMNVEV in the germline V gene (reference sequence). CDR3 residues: CASSLRTTSYNEQFF. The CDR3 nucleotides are TGTGCCAGCAGTTTACGGACCACTTCCTACAATGAGCAGTTCTTC.